A selection of T cell receptor beta chains follows, all from one sample in a study of cytomegalovirus exposure and HLA in healthy donors. Repertoires were generated with immunoSEQ multiplex PCR, while TCRdb's copy carries only in-frame clones and drops some. This sample has about 130,000 clones, with 80% to 90% found just once. The sequenced sample consisted of PBMCs. Receptors were obtained from a woman aged 18-30 years in good health and CMV-seronegative. Both conserved end residues are part of each CDR3. D genes are given only for firm matches. Part of the rows lack a size; the others show once, few, many or a class for expanded clones.

J gene: TRBJ1-5
clone size: -
V gene: TRBV4-1
D gene: -
CDR3 protein: CASSPQENQPQHF
CDR3 DNA: TGCGCCAGCAGCCCGCAAGAGAATCAGCCCCAGCATTTT

J gene: TRBJ1-5
clone size: few
V gene: TRBV15
D gene: -
CDR3 protein: CATSRDRPVYQPQHF
CDR3 DNA: TGTGCCACCAGCAGAGATCGTCCCGTGTATCAGCCCCAGCATTTT

J gene: TRBJ2-5
clone size: -
V gene: TRBV7-8
D gene: -
CDR3 protein: CASSLALQGTRRLQETQYF
CDR3 DNA: TGTGCCAGCAGCTTAGCGCTCCAAGGAACCCGACGACTCCAAGAGACCCAGTACTTC

J gene: TRBJ1-5
clone size: few
V gene: TRBV5-1
D gene: -
CDR3 protein: CASSLGQSDQPQHF
CDR3 DNA: TGCGCCAGCAGCTTGGGGCAGTCAGATCAGCCCCAGCATTTT

J gene: TRBJ1-5
clone size: -
V gene: TRBV4-1
D gene: TRBD1
CDR3 protein: CASSQATGVRQPQHF
CDR3 DNA: TGCGCCAGCAGCCAAGCCACAGGGGTTCGCCAGCCCCAGCATTTT

J gene: TRBJ1-1
clone size: -
V gene: TRBV7-9
D gene: -
CDR3 protein: CASSLGEGIATEAFF
CDR3 DNA: TGTGCCAGCAGCTTAGGCGAGGGTATCGCTACTGAAGCTTTCTTT

J gene: TRBJ2-1
clone size: -
V gene: TRBV9
D gene: -
CDR3 protein: CASSILPSEDEQFF
CDR3 DNA: TGTGCCAGCAGTATCCTCCCAAGCGAGGATGAGCAGTTCTTC

J gene: TRBJ1-1
clone size: -
V gene: TRBV9
D gene: -
CDR3 protein: CASSKQDLNTEAFF
CDR3 DNA: TGTGCCAGCAGTAAACAGGACCTGAACACTGAAGCTTTCTTT

J gene: TRBJ1-3
clone size: -
V gene: TRBV9
D gene: -
CDR3 protein: CASSDASSGNTIYF
CDR3 DNA: TGTGCCAGCAGCGACGCGTCCTCTGGAAACACCATATATTTT

J gene: TRBJ2-2
clone size: -
V gene: TRBV9
D gene: TRBD1
CDR3 protein: CASSDRDRGLGGELFF
CDR3 DNA: TGTGCCAGCAGCGACCGGGACAGGGGGCTCGGCGGGGAGCTGTTTTTT

J gene: TRBJ1-3
clone size: -
V gene: TRBV19
D gene: -
CDR3 protein: CASSTGGEFSGNTIYF
CDR3 DNA: TGTGCCAGTAGTACTGGAGGGGAGTTCTCTGGAAACACCATATATTTT

J gene: TRBJ1-2
clone size: -
V gene: TRBV5-4
D gene: TRBD1
CDR3 protein: CASSPSPGQGAPFSYTF
CDR3 DNA: TGTGCCAGCAGCCCAAGTCCGGGACAGGGGGCACCATTCAGCTACACCTTC

J gene: TRBJ2-7
clone size: few
V gene: TRBV2
D gene: TRBD1
CDR3 protein: CASSDRGPYEQYF
CDR3 DNA: TGTGCCAGCAGCGACAGGGGCCCCTACGAGCAGTACTTC

J gene: TRBJ1-4
clone size: -
V gene: TRBV2
D gene: -
CDR3 protein: CASSVSEKLFF
CDR3 DNA: TGTGCCAGCAGTGTTAGTGAAAAACTGTTTTTT

J gene: TRBJ2-1
clone size: -
V gene: TRBV5-1
D gene: TRBD2
CDR3 protein: CASSIPSGGQTNEQFF
CDR3 DNA: TGCGCCAGCAGCATCCCTAGCGGGGGGCAAACCAATGAGCAGTTCTTC

J gene: TRBJ1-1
clone size: -
V gene: TRBV4-2
D gene: -
CDR3 protein: CASSQGTGSTEAFF
CDR3 DNA: TGTGCCAGCAGCCAGGGAACAGGGTCCACTGAAGCTTTCTTT

J gene: TRBJ2-3
clone size: -
V gene: TRBV5-6
D gene: -
CDR3 protein: CASSLYTDTQYF
CDR3 DNA: TGTGCCAGCAGCTTGTATACAGATACGCAGTATTTT

J gene: TRBJ1-6
clone size: -
V gene: TRBV19
D gene: TRBD1
CDR3 protein: CASSPSGTVNSPLHF
CDR3 DNA: TGTGCCAGTAGCCCCTCCGGGACAGTTAATTCACCCCTCCACTTT

J gene: TRBJ1-2
clone size: -
V gene: TRBV11-2
D gene: TRBD1
CDR3 protein: CASSANRDSIYGYTF
CDR3 DNA: TGTGCCAGCAGCGCTAACCGGGACAGCATCTATGGCTACACCTTC